These 9 T cell receptor beta chains came from one sample sequenced in a study of beta chain features in type 1 diabetes. Overall study results and limits: Among all four CD4+ subsets, Type 1 diabetes patients had TCRB CDR3s that were moderately but significantly shorter.

Antigen specificity for these receptors is unknown. The authors reverse transcribed all of the isolated RNA, so sequencing captured expressed TCRB transcripts. Generated by immunoSEQ multiplex PCR, the TCRdb table keeps only in-frame clones and is missing some. This repertoire shows more than 250,000 clones, 13% to 15% found once; its top ten account for around 0.016%. The specimen sequenced was naive CD4+ T cells from blood. These receptors were obtained from a man in his thirties or forties with type 1 diabetes.

The chain has TRBV27 and TRBJ2-5; D possibly corresponds to TRBD1 (5 bases). The CDR3 is made up of 13 amino acids. Germline V gives CDR1 MNHEY, CDR2 SMNVEV (reference sequence). The germline V and J ends were trimmed by 5 bases and 6 bases, with 13 bases remaining between them. CDR3 nucleotides: TGTGCCAGCAGTGTTTCTAGGGGAAAGACCCAGTACTTC. Its protein product is CASSVSRGKTQYF.

In this sample, this clone turned up a few times. The chain joins TRBV4-3 to TRBJ2-7, with a weak D call TRBD2 (6 bases). Germline V gene lookup returns CDR1 LGHNA and CDR2 YSLEER. V was cut by 0 bases and J by 6 bases, with 18 bases left in between. The CDR3 consists of 16 residues. This CDR3 reads CASSQDQGNSGREQYF. The CDR3 DNA sequence: TGCGCCAGCAGCCAAGATCAAGGGAACAGCGGGCGCGAGCAGTACTTC.

In this sample, this clone turned up a few times. The gene calls are TRBV5-4 and TRBJ1-5; 9 bases match TRBD1. After removal of 5 bases from V and 3 bases from J, the junction contained 6 bases not matched to a gene. The CDR3 has 15 residues. Looked up from germline, CDR1 is SGHNT and CDR2 is YYREEE (reference sequence). The CDR3 DNA reads TGTGCCAGCAGTCCCGGGACAGGGAACAATCAGCCCCAGCATTTT. It yields the protein CASSPGTGNNQPQHF.

This clone was detected only a few times. The V and J genes are TRBV7-9 and TRBJ2-3; 8 nucleotides align to TRBD1. The CDR3 has 16 amino acids. Germline assignment: CDR1 SEHNR and CDR2 FQNEAQ (reference sequence). V shed 3 bases and J 0 bases; nucleotides not matched to a gene: 5. DNA of the CDR3: TGTGCCAGCAGCTTCACTCGGACAGGGAGCACAGATACGCAGTATTTT. Amino acids: CASSFTRTGSTDTQYF.

This clone was seen a few times. The rearrangement links TRBV5-1 to TRBJ1-2, with TRBD1 matching over 8 bases. CDR1 is SGHRS, CDR2 YFSETQ, per germline. V shed 1 base, J shed 3 bases, and the junction held 2 bases outside the gene matches. The CDR3 has 14 residues. The CDR3 DNA is TGCGCCAGCAGCTTGCAGGGGGCAGACTATGGCTACACCTTC. It codes for CASSLQGADYGYTF.

This sequence joins TRBV7-9 and TRBJ2-5, with 7 positions matching TRBD1. Germline V gene sequence: CDR1 SEHNR, CDR2 FQNEAQ (reference sequence). The length of the CDR3 is 15 residues. V was pared by 1 base and J by 5 bases, with 7 bases of the junction left unmatched. The CDR3 spells CASSLGDRDAETQYF. The DNA for the CDR3 is TGTGCCAGCAGCTTAGGAGACAGGGATGCTGAGACCCAGTACTTC.

This chain connects TRBV5-1 to TRBJ2-1; 8 nucleotides line up with TRBD2. V shed 3 bases, J shed 4 bases, and the junction held 6 bases outside the gene matches. In germline, CDR1 is SGHRS, CDR2 YFSETQ. This CDR3 comprises 15 residues. The CDR3 is CASSSGLVPYNEQFF. CDR3 bases: TGCGCCAGCAGCTCGGGACTAGTCCCTTACAATGAGCAGTTCTTC.

The table lists this clone with a count of one. The rearrangement joins TRBV27 to TRBJ2-7; 8 bases fit TRBD2. The CDR3 runs to 15 residues. V was clipped by 7 bases and J by 5 bases; unmatched bases: 13. Germline CDR1 reads MNHEY; CDR2 reads SMNVEV (reference sequence). CDR3 amino acids: CASTPEGAGAHEQYF. The CDR3 nucleotides are TGTGCCAGCACCCCTGAGGGAGCGGGAGCCCACGAGCAGTACTTC.

This sequence joins TRBV19 and TRBJ2-1; 8 bases line up with TRBD2. The V and J ends lost 4 bases and 8 bases, in that order; junction bases with no gene match: 7. There are 14 residues in the CDR3. The germline gives CDR1 LNHDA, CDR2 SQIVND (reference sequence). This CDR3 reads CASSTLPLADEQFF. CDR3 DNA: TGTGCCAGTAGTACCCTCCCACTAGCGGATGAGCAGTTCTTC.